The 27 T cell receptor beta chains below all came from one sample that was sequenced in a study of T cell responses to AZD1222 COVID-19 vaccine. TCRdb's copy holds only in-frame clones and misses some; the assay was immunoSEQ multiplex PCR. The table has under 35,000 clones, around nine tenths seen once; the top ten hold around 15%. This sample comprised peripheral blood, obtained 28 days after the second AZD1222 dose. These receptors were obtained from an adult who received the AZD1222 COVID-19 vaccine.

The V call is TRBV10-3, the J call TRBJ1-2, with a weak D call TRBD1 (6 bases). This CDR3 has 14 amino acids. The germline V gene encodes CDR1 ENHRY and CDR2 SYGVKD. The V gene lost 11 bases and the J gene lost 2 bases, with 18 bases spanning the gap. The CDR3 DNA reads as TGTGCCTCAAATCTGGGGGGCGGAAACTATGGCTACACCTTC. As protein: CASNLGGGNYGYTF.

The CDR3: CASSRQGTGANVLTF. The CDR3 region has the DNA TGTGCCAGCAGCAGACAGGGAACTGGGGCCAACGTCCTGACTTTC. The V call is TRBV7-3, the J call TRBJ2-6; 7 nucleotides agree with TRBD1. Germline V gene sequence: CDR1 SGHTA, CDR2 FQGTGA. The CDR3 is 15 residues long. Unmatched junction bases numbered 3, after V lost 5 bases and J lost 2 bases.

V and J are TRBV14 and TRBJ2-1; weak D call: TRBD2 (5 bases). Trimming removed 2 bases from V and 9 bases from J, with 11 bases in between. The CDR3 loop spans 13 amino acids. The germline V gene encodes CDR1 SGHDN and CDR2 FVKESK. The CDR3 bases are TGTGCCAGCAGCCAACAATATGGGAGTGAGCAGTTCTTC. Amino acids: CASSQQYGSEQFF.

The chain links TRBV5-5 to TRBJ2-5, with D tentatively TRBD1 or TRBD2 (5 bases each). This CDR3 has 14 amino acids. Trimming took 4 bases from V and 4 from J, leaving 14 bases between them. Germline loops: CDR1 SGHKS, CDR2 YYEKEE (reference sequence). The CDR3 here is CASSQEWGSETQYF. The CDR3 DNA sequence: TGTGCCAGCAGCCAGGAGTGGGGGTCAGAGACCCAGTACTTC.

J is TRBJ2-7 and V is TRBV4-3; D tentatively fits TRBD1 or TRBD2 (5 bases each). This CDR3 region has 13 residues. Germline lookup yields CDR1 LGHNA and CDR2 YSLEER. Between the trimmed V and J ends, which lost 3 bases and 4 bases, there was a span of 10 bases. As DNA, the CDR3 is TGCGCCAGCAGCCAGGGACGGAGTTACGAGCAGTACTTC. Translation: CASSQGRSYEQYF.

This chain uses TRBV30 with TRBJ1-3; unclear D gene. CDR1 GTSNPN and CDR2 SVGIG come from the germline V gene (reference sequence). The V gene lost 5 bases and the J gene lost 4 bases, with 6 bases spanning the gap. The CDR3 loop spans 11 amino acids. The DNA for the CDR3 is TGTGCCTGGCCAGCGGGAAACACCATATATTTT. Translated, it gives CAWPAGNTIYF.

The gene calls are TRBV19 and TRBJ1-1; the D is unclear. CDR1 and CDR2 from the germline V gene are LNHDA and SQIVND (reference sequence). This CDR3 has 12 amino acids. Trimming shortened V by 8 bases and J by 5 bases, and 12 bases separated the two germline ends. CDR3 DNA sequence: TGTGCCAGTGGGAGGTTGGTAACTGAAGCTTTCTTT. As protein: CASGRLVTEAFF.

V gene TRBV7-9 combines with J gene TRBJ1-4; no firm D call. The ends were cut back, 5 bases at V and 8 bases at J, with 9 bases in the middle. Germline values: CDR1 SEHNR, CDR2 FQNEAQ (reference sequence). The CDR3 is 12 amino acids. In nucleotides, the CDR3 is TGTGCCAGCAGCCCCGCGGGGGAAAAACTGTTTTTT. Translation: CASSPAGEKLFF.

The chain employs TRBV27 and TRBJ2-5; D possibly uses TRBD1 or TRBD2 (5 bases each). Trimming stripped 6 bases from V and 3 bases from J, with 11 bases between. CDR3 length equals 13 residues. Looked up from germline, CDR1 is MNHEY and CDR2 is SMNVEV (reference sequence). The CDR3 nucleotides are TGTGCCAGCAGAAGGGACGCGAAAGAGACCCAGTACTTC. Protein sequence: CASRRDAKETQYF.

The chain couples TRBV6-5 to TRBJ1-2; D is possibly TRBD1 (5 bases). Germline CDR1 reads MNHEY; CDR2 reads SVGAGI. This CDR3 has 13 residues. This chain's CDR3 is CATALGENYGYTF. CDR3 in DNA: TGTGCGACCGCTTTAGGGGAAAACTATGGCTACACCTTC.

The chain joins TRBV6-2 or TRBV6-3 to TRBJ1-1; 7 bases map to TRBD1. J lost 9 bases, V lost 6 bases, and 7 bases had no gene match. The CDR3 consists of 12 residues. Germline CDR1 and CDR2: MNHEY and SVGEGT. The CDR3 bases are TGTGCCAGCAGCTGGGGACAGAATAAAGCTTTCTTT. It codes for CASSWGQNKAFF.

The rearrangement links TRBV19 to TRBJ2-5; 9 bases are a match to TRBD1. V was pared by 5 bases and J by 2 bases, with 0 bases of the junction left unmatched. This CDR3 has 13 residues. Germline loops: CDR1 LNHDA, CDR2 SQIVND (reference sequence). CDR3 DNA sequence: TGTGCCAGTAGTGGGACAGGGCAAGAGACCCAGTACTTC. Translated: CASSGTGQETQYF.

This clone was seen a single time. The chain recombines TRBV7-6 with TRBJ2-7; 7 bases are a match to TRBD2. CDR1 and CDR2 (germline): SGHVS, FNYEAQ. This CDR3 has 15 amino acids. V lost 2 bases to trimming and J lost 7 bases; unmatched junction nucleotides: 11. The chain's CDR3 is CASSLIAPIGGEQYF. CDR3 sequence (DNA): TGTGCCAGCAGCTTAATAGCGCCAATCGGGGGGGAGCAGTACTTC.

The chain employs TRBV6-5 and TRBJ1-4; 10 positions match TRBD1. The V gene's germline CDR1 is MNHEY and CDR2 SVGAGI. J gave up 8 bases and V 5 bases, and 8 bases lay outside the gene matches. This CDR3 region has 15 residues. The CDR3 protein is CASSKQTGGEEKLFF. The DNA for the CDR3 is TGTGCCAGCAGTAAACAGACAGGGGGCGAGGAAAAACTGTTTTTT.

In its sample, this clone was seen once. The chain uses TRBV10-1 and TRBJ1-6; no clear D. CDR3 length: 13 amino acids. V was shortened by 8 bases and J by 2 bases, with 7 bases between the two germline ends. Germline CDR1 WNHNN, CDR2 SYGVQD (reference sequence). The CDR3 nucleotides read TGCGCCAGCCTGAGACCCTATAATTCACCCCTCCACTTT. Amino acids: CASLRPYNSPLHF.

V usage is TRBV7-2 and J usage is TRBJ1-2; the D gene is possibly TRBD1 (6 bases). Between the trimmed V and J ends, which lost 1 base and 7 bases, there was a span of 16 bases. The CDR3 covers 15 residues. Germline loops: CDR1 SGHTA, CDR2 FQGNSA. CDR3 sequence (DNA): TGTGCCAGCAGCTTAGGTGACAGGTTGGGCTCTGGCTACACCTTC. Residues: CASSLGDRLGSGYTF.

The chain recombines TRBV6-2 or TRBV6-3 with TRBJ2-3; no definite D call. V was clipped by 2 bases and J by 2 bases, with 17 bases between them. From germline, CDR1 is MNHEY and CDR2 SVGEGT. The CDR3 is 17 residues long. The CDR3 nucleotides are TGTGCCAGCAGTTACGATCCCCTCTACGGGCCCACAGATACGCAGTATTTT. It translates to CASSYDPLYGPTDTQYF.

The chain links TRBV10-3 to TRBJ1-1, with D possibly matching TRBD1 (5 bases). Between the trimmed V and J ends, which lost 8 bases and 4 bases, there was a span of 14 bases. CDR3 length equals 13 residues. Germline V lookup: CDR1 ENHRY, CDR2 SYGVKD. The CDR3 is CAIVKGLGTEAFF. Here the CDR3 DNA reads TGTGCCATCGTTAAGGGGCTCGGCACTGAAGCTTTCTTT.

The V call is TRBV19, the J call TRBJ2-7; TRBD2 agrees at 7 bases. The germline V gene encodes CDR1 LNHDA and CDR2 SQIVND (reference sequence). This CDR3 contains 14 residues. V dropped 5 bases and J dropped 2; count of bases not matched to a gene: 6. The CDR3 is CASSLREGAYEQYF. The DNA for the CDR3 is TGTGCCAGTAGTCTCAGGGAGGGTGCCTACGAGCAGTACTTC. Using reference TRBV19 and TRBJ2-7 for the parts outside the CDR3, the full variable domain is DGGITQSPKYLFRKEGQNVTLSCEQNLNHDAMYWYRQDPGQGLRLIYYSQIVNDFQKGDIAEGYSVSREKKESFPLTVTSAQKNPTAFYLCASSLREGAYEQYFGPGTRLTVT.

V gene TRBV3-1 (or the pseudogene TRBV3-2) combines with J gene TRBJ1-5; no clear D gene. Trimming removed 1 base from V and 0 bases from J, with 4 bases in between. From germline, CDR1 is LGHDT and CDR2 YNNKEL (reference sequence). CDR3 length: 14 residues. CDR3 bases: TGTGCCAGCAGCCAAGCTTCTAGCAATCAGCCCCAGCATTTT. Translated, it gives CASSQASSNQPQHF.

This clone was recorded once. The chain couples TRBV10-3 to TRBJ1-5; no firm D call. The length of the CDR3 is 12 residues. Trimming pared 0 bases from V and 7 bases from J, leaving 4 bases between. CDR1 is ENHRY, CDR2 SYGVKD, per germline. Here the CDR3 reads CAISESGQPQHF. Written as DNA, the CDR3 is TGTGCCATCAGTGAGTCAGGGCAGCCCCAGCATTTT.

The chain couples TRBV6-2 or TRBV6-3 to TRBJ2-1; TRBD2 aligns across 16 bases. The V gene's germline CDR1 is MNHEY and CDR2 SVGEGT. The CDR3 extends over 15 amino acids. The junction had 9 bases not matched to a gene; V was cut back by 4 bases and J by 15 bases. The CDR3: CASSSVGTSGGAWFF. The CDR3 bases are TGTGCCAGCAGTTCCGTTGGGACTAGCGGGGGGGCTTGGTTCTTC.

This clone has only one observation. The chain links TRBV18 to TRBJ1-1, with 7 bases that match TRBD1. Germline values: CDR1 KGHSH, CDR2 LQKENI. The ends lost 2 bases at V and 4 bases at J; junction bases unmatched: 7. This CDR3 is built from 15 residues. The CDR3 region has the DNA TGTGCCAGCTCACCAAGTGAGGGGGCGAGCACTGAAGCTTTCTTT. Translated: CASSPSEGASTEAFF.

This chain connects TRBV7-2 to TRBJ1-1; 7 nucleotides agree with TRBD1. Trimming took 8 bases from V and 5 from J; bases not matched to a gene: 11. The CDR3 is made up of 14 amino acids. Germline values: CDR1 SGHTA, CDR2 FQGNSA. The DNA of the CDR3 is TGTGCCAGCGGACTGACAGGGCCGAGGACTGAAGCTTTCTTT. Translated, it gives CASGLTGPRTEAFF.

As DNA, the CDR3 is TGTGCCAGCAGTATACAGGGGAACTCCTACGAGCAGTACTTC. Amino acid sequence: CASSIQGNSYEQYF. The rearrangement joins TRBV27 to TRBJ2-7; 7 bases are a match to TRBD1. The germline CDR1 and CDR2 sequences are MNHEY and SMNVEV (reference sequence). With V trimmed by 5 bases and J by 0 bases, 4 bases remained unmatched. This CDR3 is 14 amino acids long.

The chain uses TRBV6-4 and TRBJ1-6; D remains unclear. The CDR3 is 15 amino acids. The germline gives CDR1 MRHNA, CDR2 SNTAGT. V was clipped by 5 bases and J by 0 bases, with 8 bases between them. The CDR3 is CASSLVSSYNSPLHF. The CDR3 nucleotides read TGTGCCAGCAGTTTGGTCAGCTCCTATAATTCACCCCTCCACTTT.

The V gene is TRBV5-8, the J gene TRBJ2-3; tentative D call: TRBD1 (5 bases). The CDR3 spans 14 residues. The germline V gene has CDR1 SGHTS and CDR2 YDEGEE. V was clipped by 0 bases and J by 6 bases, with 11 bases between them. DNA for the CDR3: TGTGCCAGCAGCTTGGACCAGGGTTTTGATACGCAGTATTTT. Its translation is CASSLDQGFDTQYF.